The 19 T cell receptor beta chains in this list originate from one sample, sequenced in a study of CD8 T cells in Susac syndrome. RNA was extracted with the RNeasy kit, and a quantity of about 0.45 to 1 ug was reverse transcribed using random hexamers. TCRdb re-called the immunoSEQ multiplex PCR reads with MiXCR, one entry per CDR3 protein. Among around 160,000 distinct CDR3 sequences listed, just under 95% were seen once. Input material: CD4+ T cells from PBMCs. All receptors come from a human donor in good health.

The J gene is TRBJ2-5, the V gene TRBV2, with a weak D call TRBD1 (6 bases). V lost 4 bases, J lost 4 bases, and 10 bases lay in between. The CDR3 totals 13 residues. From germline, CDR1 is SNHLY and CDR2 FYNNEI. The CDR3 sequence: CASSAVGGETQYF. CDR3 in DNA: TGTGCCAGCAGTGCCGTAGGGGGAGAGACCCAGTACTTC.

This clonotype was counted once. This CDR3 is CASSEAPADRGGTEAFF. CDR3 sequence (DNA): TGTGCCAGCAGTGAAGCCCCTGCGGACAGGGGAGGGACTGAAGCTTTCTTT. This rearrangement joins TRBV2 to TRBJ1-1; 9 nucleotides align to TRBD1. Germline assignment: CDR1 SNHLY and CDR2 FYNNEI. The J segment lost 5 bases and the V segment lost 0 bases, leaving 10 bases of the junction unmatched. The CDR3 runs 17 residues.

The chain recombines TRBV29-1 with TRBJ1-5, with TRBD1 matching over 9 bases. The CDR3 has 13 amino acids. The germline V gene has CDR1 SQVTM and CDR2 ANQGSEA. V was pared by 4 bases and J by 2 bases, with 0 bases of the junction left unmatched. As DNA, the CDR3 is TGCAGCGTTGGGACAGGGGGCAATCAGCCCCAGCATTTT. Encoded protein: CSVGTGGNQPQHF.

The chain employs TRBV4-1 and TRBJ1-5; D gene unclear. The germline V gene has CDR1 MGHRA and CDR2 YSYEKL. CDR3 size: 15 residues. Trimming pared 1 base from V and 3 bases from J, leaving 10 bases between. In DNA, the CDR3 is TGCGCCAGCAGCCAAGTAGGGAGCAACAATCAGCCCCAGCATTTT. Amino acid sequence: CASSQVGSNNQPQHF.

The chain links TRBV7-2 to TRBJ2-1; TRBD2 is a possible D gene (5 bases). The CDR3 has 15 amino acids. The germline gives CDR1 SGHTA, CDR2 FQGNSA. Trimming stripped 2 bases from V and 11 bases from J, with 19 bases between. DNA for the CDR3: TGTGCCAGCAGCTTATGGTCGTCGAGGGATGGGAAGCAGTTCTTC. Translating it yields CASSLWSSRDGKQFF.

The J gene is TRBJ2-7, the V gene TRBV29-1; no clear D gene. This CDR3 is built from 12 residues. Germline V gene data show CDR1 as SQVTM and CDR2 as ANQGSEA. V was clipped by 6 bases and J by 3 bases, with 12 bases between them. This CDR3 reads CSVSKLGYEQYF. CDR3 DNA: TGCAGCGTAAGTAAGTTAGGCTACGAGCAGTACTTC.

DNA for the CDR3: TGTGCCAGCAGCCCCCTGGACACTCATTACGAGACCCAGTACTTC. Its translation: CASSPLDTHYETQYF. The chain couples TRBV7-8 to TRBJ2-5, with D perhaps matching TRBD1 (5 bases). The CDR3 covers 15 residues. CDR1 and CDR2 from the germline V gene are SGHVS and FQNEAQ. Deletions cut 5 bases from V and 5 bases from J, with 18 bases between.

This chain's CDR3 is CASSLTTSSYNSPLHF. CDR3 sequence (DNA): TGTGCCAGCAGCCTTACCACGAGCTCCTATAATTCACCCCTCCACTTT. The V gene is TRBV7-2, the J gene TRBJ1-6; D gene unclear. With 5 bases removed from V and 0 bases from J, the gap between germline ends came to 11 bases. This CDR3 is built from 16 residues. Germline CDR1 and CDR2: SGHTA and FQGNSA. Full variable domain (remainder filled in from reference TRBV7-2 and TRBJ1-6): GAGVSQSPSNKVTEKGKDVELRCDPISGHTALYWYRQSLGQGLEFLIYFQGNSAPDKSGLPSDRFSAERTGGSVSTLTIQRTQQEDSAVYLCASSLTTSSYNSPLHFGNGTRLTVT.

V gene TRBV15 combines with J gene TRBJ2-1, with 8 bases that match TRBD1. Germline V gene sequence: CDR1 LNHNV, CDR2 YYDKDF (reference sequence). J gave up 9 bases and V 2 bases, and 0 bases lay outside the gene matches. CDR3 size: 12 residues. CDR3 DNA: TGTGCCACCAGCAGACAGGGGGCTGAGCAGTTCTTC. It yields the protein CATSRQGAEQFF. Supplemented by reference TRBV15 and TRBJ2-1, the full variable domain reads DAMVIQNPRYQVTQFGKPVTLSCSQTLNHNVMYWYQQKSSQAPKLLFHYYDKDFNNEADTPDNFQSRRPNTSFCFLDIRSPGLGDTAMYLCATSRQGAEQFFGPGTRLTVL.

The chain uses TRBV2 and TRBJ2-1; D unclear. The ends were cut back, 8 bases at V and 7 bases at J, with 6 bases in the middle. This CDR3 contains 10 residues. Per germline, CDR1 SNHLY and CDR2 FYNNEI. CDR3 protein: CASGGNEQFF. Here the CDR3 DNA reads TGTGCCAGCGGTGGTAATGAGCAGTTCTTC.

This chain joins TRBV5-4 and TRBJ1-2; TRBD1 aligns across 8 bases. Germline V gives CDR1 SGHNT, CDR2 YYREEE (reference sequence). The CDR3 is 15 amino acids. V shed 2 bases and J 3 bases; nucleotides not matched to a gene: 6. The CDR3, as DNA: TGTGCCAGCAGCTTAGGGGACAGGAGCTACTATGGCTACACCTTC. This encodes CASSLGDRSYYGYTF.

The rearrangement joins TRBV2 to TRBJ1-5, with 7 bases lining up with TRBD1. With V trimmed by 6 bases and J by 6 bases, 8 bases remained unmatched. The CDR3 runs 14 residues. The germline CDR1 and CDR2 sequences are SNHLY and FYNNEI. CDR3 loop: CASSRQGGGQPQHF. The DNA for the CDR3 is TGTGCCAGCAGCAGACAGGGCGGTGGTCAGCCCCAGCATTTT.

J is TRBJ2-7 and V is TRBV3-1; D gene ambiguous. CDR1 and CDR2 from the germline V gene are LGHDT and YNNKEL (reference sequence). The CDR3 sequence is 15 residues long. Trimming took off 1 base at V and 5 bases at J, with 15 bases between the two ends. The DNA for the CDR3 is TGTGCCAGCAGCCAAGGCCCTAGTAATCGGGACGAGCAGTACTTC. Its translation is CASSQGPSNRDEQYF.

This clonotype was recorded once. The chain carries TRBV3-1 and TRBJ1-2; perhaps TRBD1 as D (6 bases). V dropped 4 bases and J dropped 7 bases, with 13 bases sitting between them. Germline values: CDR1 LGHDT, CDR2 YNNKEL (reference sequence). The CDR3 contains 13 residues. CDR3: CASSLRDNLGYTF. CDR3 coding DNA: TGTGCCAGCAGCCTCCGGGACAACCTTGGCTACACCTTC.

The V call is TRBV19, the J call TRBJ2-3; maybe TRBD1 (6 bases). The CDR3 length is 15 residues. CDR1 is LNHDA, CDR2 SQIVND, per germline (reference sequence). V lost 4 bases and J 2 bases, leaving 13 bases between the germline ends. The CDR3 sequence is CASSKRTDNTDTQYF. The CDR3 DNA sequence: TGTGCCAGTAGTAAACGGACAGACAACACAGATACGCAGTATTTT.

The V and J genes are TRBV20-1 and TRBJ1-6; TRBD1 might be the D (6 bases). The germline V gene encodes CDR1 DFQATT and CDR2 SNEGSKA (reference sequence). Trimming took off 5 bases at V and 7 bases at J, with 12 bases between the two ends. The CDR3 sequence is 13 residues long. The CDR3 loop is CSAWDNSNSPLHF. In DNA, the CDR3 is TGCAGTGCTTGGGACAACTCCAATTCACCCCTCCACTTT.

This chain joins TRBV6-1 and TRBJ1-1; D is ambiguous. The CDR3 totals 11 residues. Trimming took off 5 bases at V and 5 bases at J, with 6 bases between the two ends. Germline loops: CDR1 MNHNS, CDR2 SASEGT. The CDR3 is CASSTGTEAFF. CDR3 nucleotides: TGTGCCAGCAGTACCGGGACTGAAGCTTTCTTT.

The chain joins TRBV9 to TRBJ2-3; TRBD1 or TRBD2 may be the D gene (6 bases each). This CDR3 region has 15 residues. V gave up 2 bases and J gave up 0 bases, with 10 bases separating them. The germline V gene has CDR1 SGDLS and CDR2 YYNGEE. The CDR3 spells CASSVGGLSTDTQYF. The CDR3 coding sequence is TGTGCCAGCAGCGTGGGGGGCCTAAGCACAGATACGCAGTATTTT.

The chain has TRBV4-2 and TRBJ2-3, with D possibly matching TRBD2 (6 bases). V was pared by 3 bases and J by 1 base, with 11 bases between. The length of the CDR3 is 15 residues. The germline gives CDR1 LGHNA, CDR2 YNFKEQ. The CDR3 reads CASSQTSGRTDTQYF. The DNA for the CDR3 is TGTGCCAGCAGCCAGACTAGTGGCCGCACAGATACGCAGTATTTT.